The 2 T cell receptor beta chains below all came from one sample that was sequenced in a study of T cell repertoires in cytomegalovirus infection (dated by TCRdb to about 2019). The sample was run on an Illumina HiSeq 1500. TCRdb trimmed public reads at Q25 via fastp, called clones via MiXCR and kept in-frame beta chains. Entries that share a CDR3 protein sequence are merged under the most common genes and DNA. This sample is represented by approximately 270,000 distinct CDR3 sequences; less than 25% of them were singletons. The leading ten clones occupy under 25% of the sample. These receptors' antigens are unknown. According to the study, the label for this sample's treatment or condition signals: in vitro stimulation with specific CMV peptide epitopes to enrich CMV-specific T cells. This sample comprised cultured PBMCs, obtained from culture after CMV antigen stimulation. The source is a human donor in good health (CMV status not recorded). Some clones in this sample may be carry-over from other donors' samples.

This clonotype was seen more than once but under ten times. The genes are TRBV20-1 and TRBJ1-2, with TRBD1 as a possible D gene (6 bases). This CDR3 spans 13 amino acids. V was cut by 6 bases and J by 5 bases, with 16 bases left in between. Germline V CDR1 and CDR2: DFQATT, SNEGSKA (reference sequence). In DNA form, the CDR3 reads TGCAGTGCCATCAAGACAGGCGGGTATGGCTACACCTTC. Encoded protein: CSAIKTGGYGYTF.

V is TRBV27 and J is TRBJ1-4; 8 bases map to TRBD1. Trimming removed 8 bases from V and 6 bases from J; junction bases left unmatched: 8. CDR1 and CDR2 from the germline V gene are MNHEY and SMNVEV (reference sequence). The CDR3 covers 14 residues. The CDR3 DNA reads TGTGCCAGCGGGAGACAGGGGTTCGATGAAAAACTGTTTTTT. Translation gives CASGRQGFDEKLFF.